The entry that follows covers one T cell receptor beta chain sequence. This sample was taken from a study of OX40 agonist ivuxolimab in advanced cancers. Whole-study context: Eligibility admitted prior anti-PD-1, anti-PD-L1 or anti-CTLA-4 therapy; roughly 40% had some.

Looked up from germline, CDR1 is SGHTA and CDR2 is FQGTGA. The CDR3 runs to 16 residues. J was trimmed by 5 bases and V by 3 bases; bases with no gene match: 13. Only in-frame clones appear in the TCRdb table, and some are missing; sequencing was by immunoSEQ multiplex PCR. In the table there are 68,000 or so clones, about 82% of which are singletons. Samples were taken at baseline and on day 1 of cycles 4 and 7. V usage is TRBV7-3 and J usage is TRBJ2-7, with 7 bases identical to TRBD2. This clonotype originated in an adult with an advanced solid tumor such as melanoma, head and neck, liver or kidney cancer. Sequencing used CD4+ or CD8+ T cells sorted from blood, obtained in a trial of the OX40 agonist ivuxolimab. CDR3 nucleotide sequence: TGTGCCAGCAGCTTGGGGCTAGCGGAAGGGCACGACGAGCAGTACTTC. It translates to CASSLGLAEGHDEQYF.